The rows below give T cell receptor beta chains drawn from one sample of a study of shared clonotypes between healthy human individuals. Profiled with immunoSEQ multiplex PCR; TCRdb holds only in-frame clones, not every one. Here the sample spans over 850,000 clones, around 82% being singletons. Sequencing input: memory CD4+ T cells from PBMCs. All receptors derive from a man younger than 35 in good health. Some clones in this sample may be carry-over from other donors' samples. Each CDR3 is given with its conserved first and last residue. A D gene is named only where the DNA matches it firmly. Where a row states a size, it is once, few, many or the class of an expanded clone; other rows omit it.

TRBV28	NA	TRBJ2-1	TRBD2	TGTGCCAGCAGTTTGGCGGGAGCCCTCAATGAGCAGTTCTTC	CASSLAGALNEQFF
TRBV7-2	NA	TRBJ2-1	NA	TGTGCCAGCAGCTTAGCCCCGGGATCCTACAATGAGCAGTTCTTC	CASSLAPGSYNEQFF
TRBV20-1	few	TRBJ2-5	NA	TGCAGTGCTTTAGTCCAAGAGACCCAGTACTTC	CSALVQETQYF
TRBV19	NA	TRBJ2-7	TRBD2	TGTGCCAGAACACCTTCTAAAGCGGGAGACTCCTACGAGCAGTACTTC	CARTPSKAGDSYEQYF
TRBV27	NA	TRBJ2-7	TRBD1	TGTGCCAGCAGTCCCTGGGACAGGTTATACGAGCAGTACTTC	CASSPWDRLYEQYF
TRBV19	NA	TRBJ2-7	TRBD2	TGTGCCAGTGCGGGGGGGGACAACCCAACCTCTTTCTCCTACGAGCAGTACTTC	CASAGGDNPTSFSYEQYF
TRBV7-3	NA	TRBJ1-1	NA	TGTGCCAGCACCTTCACATGGGGAAACACTGAAGCTTTCTTT	CASTFTWGNTEAFF
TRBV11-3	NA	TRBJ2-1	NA	TGTGCCAGCAGCTCTCCTTTCTACAATGAGCAGTTCTTC	CASSSPFYNEQFF
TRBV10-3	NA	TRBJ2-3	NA	TGTGCCATCAGGGCAGACAGCAGGTGGGATACGCAGTATTTT	CAIRADSRWDTQYF
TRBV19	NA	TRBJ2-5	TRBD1	TGTGCCAGTAGTGGTTGGACAGGAGCAGAGACCCAGTACTTC	CASSGWTGAETQYF
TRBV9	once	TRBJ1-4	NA	TGTGCCAGCAGCGCCTCCGGGACCGAGGGAGAAAAACTGTTTTTT	CASSASGTEGEKLFF
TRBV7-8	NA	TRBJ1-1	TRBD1	TGTGCCAGCAGCGCAGGGGGAAGGACTGAAGCTTTCTTT	CASSAGGRTEAFF
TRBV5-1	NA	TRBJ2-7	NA	TGCGCCAGCAGCGGGGGCCCGAGGGGCGAGCAGTACTTC	CASSGGPRGEQYF
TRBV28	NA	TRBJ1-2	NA	TGTGCCAGCAGTCCCTCGGAGGACTATGGCTACACCTTC	CASSPSEDYGYTF
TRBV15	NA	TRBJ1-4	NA	TGTGCCACCGGAAAGGGAGGGCAACTGTTTTTT	CATGKGGQLFF
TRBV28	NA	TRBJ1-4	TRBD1	TGTGCCAGCAGTTTATACCTCAACAGGGGGACCGGTGAAAAACTGTTTTTT	CASSLYLNRGTGEKLFF
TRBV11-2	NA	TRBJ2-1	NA	TGTGCCAGCAGCCGGGCGACACTGAGTGGCAATGAGCAGTTCTTC	CASSRATLSGNEQFF
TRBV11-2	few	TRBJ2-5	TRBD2	TGTGCCAGCAGCTTAGATTTAGCGGGAGTCGGAGAGACCCAGTACTTC	CASSLDLAGVGETQYF
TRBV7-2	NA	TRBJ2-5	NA	TGTGCCAGCAGCTTACCGGGGGCTGAGACCCAGTACTTC	CASSLPGAETQYF
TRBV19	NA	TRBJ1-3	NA	TGTGCCAGTAGTACCCCAACAGGATCTGGAAACACCATATATTTT	CASSTPTGSGNTIYF
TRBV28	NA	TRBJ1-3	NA	TGTGCCAGCAGTGGGAGCCACGGTTGGAACACCATATATTTT	CASSGSHGWNTIYF
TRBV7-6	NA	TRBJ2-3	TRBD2	TGTGCCAGCAGCTTGCGGACTAGCGGAGCTACAGATACGCAGTATTTT	CASSLRTSGATDTQYF
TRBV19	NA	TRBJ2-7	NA	TGTGCCAGTAGTGTCCAGGGTATCCACGAGCAGTACTTC	CASSVQGIHEQYF
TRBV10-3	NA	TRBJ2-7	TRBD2	TGTGCCATCAGCCTGACTAGCGGGAGGCCCGTTAGCAACGAGCAGTACTTC	CAISLTSGRPVSNEQYF
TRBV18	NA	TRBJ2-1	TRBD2	TGTGCCAGCTCACCATCTGCGGGAGGGCTGGGCAATGAGCAGTTCTTC	CASSPSAGGLGNEQFF
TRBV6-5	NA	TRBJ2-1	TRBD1	TGTGCCAGCAGACGCGTACAGGGGGCGTCCCATGAGCAGTTCTTC	CASRRVQGASHEQFF
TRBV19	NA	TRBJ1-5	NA	TGTGCCAGTAGTACTCCGAGGACAGCGCCCCAGCATTTT	CASSTPRTAPQHF
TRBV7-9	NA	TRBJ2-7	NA	TGTGCCAGCAGCTTAGCTACAGGGGAGGACGAGCAGTACTTC	CASSLATGEDEQYF
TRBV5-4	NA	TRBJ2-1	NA	TGTGCCAGCAGCTTGAGGAGGGTTAGCGACAATGAGCAGTTCTTC	CASSLRRVSDNEQFF
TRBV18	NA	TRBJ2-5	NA	TGTGCCAGCTCACCGGGGGGCGGAGAGACCCAGTACTTC	CASSPGGGETQYF
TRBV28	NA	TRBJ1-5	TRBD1	TGTGCCAGCAGTACAGGGGGCTCCTGGGCTCAGCCCCAGCATTTT	CASSTGGSWAQPQHF
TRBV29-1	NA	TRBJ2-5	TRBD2	TGCAGCGTTGAAGGACTAGCGGGAGCTGCCCAAGAGACCCAGTACTTC	CSVEGLAGAAQETQYF
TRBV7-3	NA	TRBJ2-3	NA	TGTGCCAGCAGCTTAGACCCAGGGGCAGATACGCAGTATTTT	CASSLDPGADTQYF
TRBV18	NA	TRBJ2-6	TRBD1	TGTGCCAGCTCACCACGGACAGGTAGCTCTGGGGCCAACGTCCTGACTTTC	CASSPRTGSSGANVLTF
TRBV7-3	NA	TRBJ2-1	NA	TGTGCCAGCAGCTTAAAGCCTACCATCGATGAGCAGTTCTTC	CASSLKPTIDEQFF
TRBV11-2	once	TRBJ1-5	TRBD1	TGTGCCAGCAGCTCCTTACGGGAAACAGGGGACGGTGGCAATCAGCCCCAGCATTTT	CASSSLRETGDGGNQPQHF
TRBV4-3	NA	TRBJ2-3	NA	TGCGCCAGCAGCCAAGATTCCCCAGGGGGGGGCACAGATACGCAGTATTTT	CASSQDSPGGGTDTQYF
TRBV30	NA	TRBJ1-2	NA	TGTGCCTGGAGTGTAAGGGCGGTGGATGGCTACACCTTC	CAWSVRAVDGYTF
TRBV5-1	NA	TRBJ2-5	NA	TGCGCCAGCAGCCCCTCCCCCCAAGAGACCCAGTACTTC	CASSPSPQETQYF
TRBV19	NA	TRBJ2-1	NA	TGTGCCAGTAGTATGGGGCGTGAGCAGTTCTTC	CASSMGREQFF
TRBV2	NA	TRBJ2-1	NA	TGTGCCAGCAGACAACAGGGGAGGAATGAGCAGTTCTTC	CASRQQGRNEQFF
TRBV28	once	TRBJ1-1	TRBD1	TGTGCCAGCAGTGCGCCAGGGGGCCCAATGGGTTACACTGAAGCTTTCTTT	CASSAPGGPMGYTEAFF
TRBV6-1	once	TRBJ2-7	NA	TGTGCCAGCAGTGTCGGGAGATACGAGCAGTACTTC	CASSVGRYEQYF
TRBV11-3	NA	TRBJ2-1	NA	TGTGCCAGCAGCCCCGATAGCGGAGAGCAGTTCTTC	CASSPDSGEQFF
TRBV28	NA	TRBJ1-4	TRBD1	TGTGCCGAATCGCCCGGGACAGGGAATGAAAAACTGTTTTTT	CAESPGTGNEKLFF
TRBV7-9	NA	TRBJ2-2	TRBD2	TGTGCCAGCAGTTATCCTAGCGGGAGAGGGACCGGGGAGCTGTTTTTT	CASSYPSGRGTGELFF
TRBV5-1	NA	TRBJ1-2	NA	TGCGCCAGCAGCTTGGGCTTAGGGTTGCCCGGCTACACCTTC	CASSLGLGLPGYTF
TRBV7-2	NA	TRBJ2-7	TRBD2	TGTGCCAGCAGCTTACGGCGGGAGGGCTACGAGCAGTACTTC	CASSLRREGYEQYF
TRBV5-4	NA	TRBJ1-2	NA	TGTGCCAGCAGCGAGGACTTAAACTATGGCTACACCTTC	CASSEDLNYGYTF
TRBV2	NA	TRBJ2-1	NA	TGTGCCAGCAGCGCCAACAATGAGCAGTTCTTC	CASSANNEQFF
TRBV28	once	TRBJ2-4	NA	TGTGCCAGCAGTTCCGCAGGACGGGCCAAAAACATTCAGTACTTC	CASSSAGRAKNIQYF
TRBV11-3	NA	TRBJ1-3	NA	TGTGCCAGCAGCCCTGGGGGGGCGCGCTCTGGAAACACCATATATTTT	CASSPGGARSGNTIYF
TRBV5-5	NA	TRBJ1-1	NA	TGTGCCAGCAGCAGGGGACAAACGAACACTGAAGCTTTCTTT	CASSRGQTNTEAFF
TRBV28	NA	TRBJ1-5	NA	TGTGCCAGCAGTTTCGGGCGGACACAAGGCACCGTTTGGAGCAATCAGCCCCAGCATTTT	CASSFGRTQGTVWSNQPQHF
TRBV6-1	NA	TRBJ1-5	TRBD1	TGTGCCAGCTACACTCAGGGGGCTGGGAATCAGCCCCAGCATTTT	CASYTQGAGNQPQHF
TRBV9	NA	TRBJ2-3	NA	TGTGCCAGCAGCGGGGGGTTGGGTACGCAGTATTTT	CASSGGLGTQYF
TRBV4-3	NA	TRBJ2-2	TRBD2	TGCGCCAGCAGCCGTCAAGCGGGAGGGCCAACCGGGGAGCTGTTTTTT	CASSRQAGGPTGELFF